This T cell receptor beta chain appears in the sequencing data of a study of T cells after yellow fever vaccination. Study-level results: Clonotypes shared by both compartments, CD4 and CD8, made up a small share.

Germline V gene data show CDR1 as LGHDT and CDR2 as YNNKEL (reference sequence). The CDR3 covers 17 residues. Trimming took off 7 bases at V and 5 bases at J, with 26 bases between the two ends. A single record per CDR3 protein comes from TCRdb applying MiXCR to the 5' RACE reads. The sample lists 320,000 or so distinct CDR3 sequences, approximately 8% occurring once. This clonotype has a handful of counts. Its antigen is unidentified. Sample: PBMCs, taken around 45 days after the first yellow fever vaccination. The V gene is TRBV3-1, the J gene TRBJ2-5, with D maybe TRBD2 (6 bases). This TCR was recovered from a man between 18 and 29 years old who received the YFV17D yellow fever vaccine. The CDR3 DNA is TGTGCCAGCACGGTATCTGGCGGGGCATGGGGTTTGGAGACCCAGTACTTC. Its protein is CASTVSGGAWGLETQYF.